This T cell receptor beta chain was obtained from a study of T-cell reconstitution after alpha-beta-depleted transplantation in children. V was cut by 0 bases and J by 0 bases, with 15 bases left in between. Looked up from germline, CDR1 is LGHDT and CDR2 is YNNKEL (reference sequence). CDR3 length: 18 amino acids. Unique molecular identifiers were built into the TCRbeta library. Via MiXCR, TCRdb re-called the PCR reads, giving one row per CDR3 protein. The sample records some 340,000 distinct CDR3 sequences, 10% to 13% being singletons. This clonotype showed up just a few times. The rearrangement uses TRBV3-1 and TRBJ2-1, with D tentatively TRBD2 (7 bases). Sequenced material: PBMCs from the stem cell graft donor, taken from the stem cell graft. The receptor was derived from a human donor who donated a stem cell graft to a child with acute lymphoblastic leukemia. CDR3 in amino acids: CASSQEGGPRSSYNEQFF. The CDR3 region has the DNA TGTGCCAGCAGCCAAGAGGGGGGGCCCCGTAGCTCCTACAATGAGCAGTTCTTC.